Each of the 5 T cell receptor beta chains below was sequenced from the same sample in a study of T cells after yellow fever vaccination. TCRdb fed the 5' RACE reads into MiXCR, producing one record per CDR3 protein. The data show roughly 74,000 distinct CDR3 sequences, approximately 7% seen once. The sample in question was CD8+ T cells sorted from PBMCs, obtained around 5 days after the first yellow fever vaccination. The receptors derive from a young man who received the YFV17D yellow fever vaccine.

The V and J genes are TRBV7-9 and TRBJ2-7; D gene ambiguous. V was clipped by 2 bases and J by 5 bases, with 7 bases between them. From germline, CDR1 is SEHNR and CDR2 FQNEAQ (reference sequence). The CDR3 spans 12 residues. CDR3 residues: CASSLTADEQYF. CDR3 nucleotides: TGTGCCAGCAGCTTAACCGCCGACGAGCAGTACTTC.

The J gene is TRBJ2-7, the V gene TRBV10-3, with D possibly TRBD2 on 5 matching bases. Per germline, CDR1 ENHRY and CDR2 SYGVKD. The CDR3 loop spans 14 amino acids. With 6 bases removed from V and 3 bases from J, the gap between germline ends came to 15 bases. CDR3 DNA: TGTGCCATCAGCAGGACTCGCTACGTCTACGAGCAGTACTTC. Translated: CAISRTRYVYEQYF.

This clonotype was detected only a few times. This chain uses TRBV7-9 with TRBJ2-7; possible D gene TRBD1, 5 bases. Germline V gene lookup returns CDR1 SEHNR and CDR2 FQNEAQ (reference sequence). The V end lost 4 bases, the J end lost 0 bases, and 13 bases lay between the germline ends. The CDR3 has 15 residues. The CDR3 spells CASSSRQGSSYEQYF. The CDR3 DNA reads TGTGCCAGCAGCTCGAGGCAGGGAAGCTCCTACGAGCAGTACTTC.

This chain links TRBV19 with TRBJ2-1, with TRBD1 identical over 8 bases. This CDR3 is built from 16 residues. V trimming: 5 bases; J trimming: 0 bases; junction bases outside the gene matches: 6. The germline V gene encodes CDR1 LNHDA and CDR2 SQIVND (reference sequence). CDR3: CASSSDRGSSYNEQFF. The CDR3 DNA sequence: TGTGCCAGTAGTTCAGACAGGGGTTCCTCCTACAATGAGCAGTTCTTC.

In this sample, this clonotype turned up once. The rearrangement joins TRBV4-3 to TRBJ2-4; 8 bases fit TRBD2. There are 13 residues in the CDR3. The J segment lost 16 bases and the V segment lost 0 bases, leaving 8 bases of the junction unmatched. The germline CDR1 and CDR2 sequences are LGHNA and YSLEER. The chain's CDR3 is CASSQDPGLEVYF. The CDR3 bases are TGCGCCAGCAGCCAAGACCCGGGACTAGAGGTTTACTTC.